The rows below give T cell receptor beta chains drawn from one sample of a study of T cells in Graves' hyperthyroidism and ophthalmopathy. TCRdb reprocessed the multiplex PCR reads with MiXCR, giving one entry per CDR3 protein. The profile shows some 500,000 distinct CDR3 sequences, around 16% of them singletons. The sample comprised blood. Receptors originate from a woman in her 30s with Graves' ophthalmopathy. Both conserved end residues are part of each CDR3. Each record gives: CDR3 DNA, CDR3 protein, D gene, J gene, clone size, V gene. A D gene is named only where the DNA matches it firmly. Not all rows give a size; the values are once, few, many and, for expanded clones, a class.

CDR3 DNA: TGCGCCAGCGGAACTAGCGGGTCGAGCAATGAGCAGTTCTTC
CDR3 protein: CASGTSGSSNEQFF
D gene: TRBD2
J gene: TRBJ2-1
clone size: many
V gene: TRBV5-1

CDR3 DNA: TGTGCCACCAGTGATTCTGGAGCCACCTACGAGCAGTACTTC
CDR3 protein: CATSDSGATYEQYF
D gene: .
J gene: TRBJ2-7
clone size: .
V gene: TRBV24-1

CDR3 DNA: TGTGCCAGCAGCCAAGTCCGGGGGCCCTCCTACGAGCAGTACTTC
CDR3 protein: CASSQVRGPSYEQYF
D gene: .
J gene: TRBJ2-7
clone size: many
V gene: TRBV3-1

CDR3 DNA: TGTGCCAGTAGTATACCGGGACAGGGGAGCGAGACCCAGTACTTC
CDR3 protein: CASSIPGQGSETQYF
D gene: TRBD1
J gene: TRBJ2-5
clone size: few
V gene: TRBV19

CDR3 DNA: TGTGCCAGCAGTCCCCTGGAGAGGAACACCGGGGAGCTGTTTTTT
CDR3 protein: CASSPLERNTGELFF
D gene: .
J gene: TRBJ2-2
clone size: .
V gene: TRBV6-1

CDR3 DNA: TGCGCCAGCAGCCTTCTAGCGGGAGGGCAATATTCCTACAATGAGCAGTTCTTC
CDR3 protein: CASSLLAGGQYSYNEQFF
D gene: TRBD2
J gene: TRBJ2-1
clone size: .
V gene: TRBV4-3

CDR3 DNA: TGTGCCAGCAGCTCAGACGGGACAGTGCAAGAGACCCAGTACTTC
CDR3 protein: CASSSDGTVQETQYF
D gene: TRBD1
J gene: TRBJ2-5
clone size: .
V gene: TRBV5-5

CDR3 DNA: TGTGCCAGCAGCTTAATGCCAGGGAAAAACAATGAGCAGTTCTTC
CDR3 protein: CASSLMPGKNNEQFF
D gene: .
J gene: TRBJ2-1
clone size: many
V gene: TRBV7-2

CDR3 DNA: TGTGCCAGCAGTTTTTCCCCGCTAGCGGGAGGAGGGGATACGCAGTATTTT
CDR3 protein: CASSFSPLAGGGDTQYF
D gene: TRBD2
J gene: TRBJ2-3
clone size: many
V gene: TRBV12-3/TRBV12-4

CDR3 DNA: TGCAGCGTGGGGAGGGGGACTAGCGGGTGGAGCTCCTACAATGAGCAGTTCTTC
CDR3 protein: CSVGRGTSGWSSYNEQFF
D gene: TRBD2
J gene: TRBJ2-1
clone size: many
V gene: TRBV29-1

CDR3 DNA: TGTGCCAGCAGCCGACCGGGACAGGGGGCGGCCGAGCAGTACTTC
CDR3 protein: CASSRPGQGAAEQYF
D gene: TRBD1
J gene: TRBJ2-7
clone size: many
V gene: TRBV3-1

CDR3 DNA: TGTGCCAGCAGCTTTAATCGACTAGCGGGGCAAGAGACCCAGTACTTC
CDR3 protein: CASSFNRLAGQETQYF
D gene: TRBD2
J gene: TRBJ2-5
clone size: many
V gene: TRBV7-2

CDR3 DNA: TGTGCCAGCTCCCCCGCCAGGACAGTCACCGGGGAGCTGTTTTTT
CDR3 protein: CASSPARTVTGELFF
D gene: .
J gene: TRBJ2-2
clone size: many
V gene: TRBV18

CDR3 DNA: TGCAGTGCCTTGGGACTAGCGGGAGGGTGGGGGAATGAGCAGTTCTTC
CDR3 protein: CSALGLAGGWGNEQFF
D gene: TRBD2
J gene: TRBJ2-1
clone size: many
V gene: TRBV20-1

CDR3 DNA: TGTGCCAGCAGTGAACGGGACAGCACTGAAGCTTTCTTT
CDR3 protein: CASSERDSTEAFF
D gene: TRBD1
J gene: TRBJ1-1
clone size: .
V gene: TRBV6-1

CDR3 DNA: TGTGCCAGCAGCTTCAGGGGGCCGGATAATTCACCCCTCCACTTT
CDR3 protein: CASSFRGPDNSPLHF
D gene: TRBD1
J gene: TRBJ1-6
clone size: .
V gene: TRBV7-9

CDR3 DNA: TGTGCCCTCCGCCCGACTAGATCCGGGGAGCTGTTTTTT
CDR3 protein: CALRPTRSGELFF
D gene: .
J gene: TRBJ2-2
clone size: few
V gene: TRBV10-3

CDR3 DNA: TGTGCCACCAACCCCCCTAGCGGGAGTAGGGGTGAGCAGTTCTTC
CDR3 protein: CATNPPSGSRGEQFF
D gene: TRBD2
J gene: TRBJ2-1
clone size: many
V gene: TRBV28

CDR3 DNA: TGTGCCAGCAGTCCCCCAAGGGACGTAATGGGCACTGAAGCTTTCTTT
CDR3 protein: CASSPPRDVMGTEAFF
D gene: .
J gene: TRBJ1-1
clone size: many
V gene: TRBV28

CDR3 DNA: TGTGCCATCAGTTCCGGCAGGGCTTCAGATACGCAGTATTTT
CDR3 protein: CAISSGRASDTQYF
D gene: .
J gene: TRBJ2-3
clone size: .
V gene: TRBV10-3

CDR3 DNA: TGTGCCACCAGCAGAGACCCGGGGGGCCCGGGGGGCGAGCAGTACTTC
CDR3 protein: CATSRDPGGPGGEQYF
D gene: .
J gene: TRBJ2-7
clone size: few
V gene: TRBV15

CDR3 DNA: TGTGCCAGCAGTTCCTGGACATTCTCGCTGAACACTGAAGCTTTCTTT
CDR3 protein: CASSSWTFSLNTEAFF
D gene: .
J gene: TRBJ1-1
clone size: .
V gene: TRBV27

CDR3 DNA: TGCGCCAGCAGCCAAGATCCGGGAAGGAATGTAGCCAAAAACATTCAGTACTTC
CDR3 protein: CASSQDPGRNVAKNIQYF
D gene: .
J gene: TRBJ2-4
clone size: few
V gene: TRBV4-1

CDR3 DNA: TGTGCCACCGCCGAAAACCAGGGAATTGGCGGCGAGCAGTACTTC
CDR3 protein: CATAENQGIGGEQYF
D gene: .
J gene: TRBJ2-7
clone size: many
V gene: TRBV15

CDR3 DNA: TGTGCCAGCAGTGCCACAGGGGGCTGGGCCTATGGCTACACCTTC
CDR3 protein: CASSATGGWAYGYTF
D gene: TRBD1
J gene: TRBJ1-2
clone size: .
V gene: TRBV25-1

CDR3 DNA: TGTGCCAGCAGCAGCGGACTAGCGGAGACTTCGTACGGGCAGTACTTC
CDR3 protein: CASSSGLAETSYGQYF
D gene: TRBD2
J gene: TRBJ2-7
clone size: few
V gene: TRBV6-1

CDR3 DNA: TGCAGTGCTAGAGATATCCGGGACAGCCTGACCGGGGAGCTGTTTTTT
CDR3 protein: CSARDIRDSLTGELFF
D gene: TRBD1
J gene: TRBJ2-2
clone size: .
V gene: TRBV20-1

CDR3 DNA: TGTGCCAGCAGTGAACTGGGCCCAAGAAGGTACTATGGCTACACCTTC
CDR3 protein: CASSELGPRRYYGYTF
D gene: .
J gene: TRBJ1-2
clone size: .
V gene: TRBV6-1

CDR3 DNA: TGTGCCAGCAGCCCAAACTCGGGGGCGAGGACTGAAGCTTTCTTT
CDR3 protein: CASSPNSGARTEAFF
D gene: .
J gene: TRBJ1-1
clone size: many
V gene: TRBV7-3

CDR3 DNA: TGTGCCAGCAGCGCGCCCGGGGCCTATAATTCACCCCTCCACTTT
CDR3 protein: CASSAPGAYNSPLHF
D gene: .
J gene: TRBJ1-6
clone size: few
V gene: TRBV9

CDR3 DNA: TGTGCCAGCAGCCCCGGGACTAGCGGGGGATCGCAGTATTTT
CDR3 protein: CASSPGTSGGSQYF
D gene: TRBD2
J gene: TRBJ2-3
clone size: .
V gene: TRBV11-2

CDR3 DNA: TGTGCCAGCACAAGCGACTACTACGAGCAGTACTTC
CDR3 protein: CASTSDYYEQYF
D gene: .
J gene: TRBJ2-7
clone size: .
V gene: TRBV28

CDR3 DNA: TGTGCCAGCAGTTACTCACGGATAAACTATGGCTACACCTTC
CDR3 protein: CASSYSRINYGYTF
D gene: .
J gene: TRBJ1-2
clone size: many
V gene: TRBV6-5

CDR3 DNA: TGTGCCAGCAGCCAAACCTGGGGGCGGAAAGTCTCCTACGAGCAGTACTTC
CDR3 protein: CASSQTWGRKVSYEQYF
D gene: .
J gene: TRBJ2-7
clone size: .
V gene: TRBV28

CDR3 DNA: TGTGCCAGCAGTTCGTCGACAGAGGGCAATGAGCAGTTCTTC
CDR3 protein: CASSSSTEGNEQFF
D gene: .
J gene: TRBJ2-1
clone size: many
V gene: TRBV27

CDR3 DNA: TGTGCCAGCAGTTTCGGGGGTCACCAGCCCCAGCATTTT
CDR3 protein: CASSFGGHQPQHF
D gene: .
J gene: TRBJ1-5
clone size: .
V gene: TRBV6-2/TRBV6-3

CDR3 DNA: TGTGCCAGCAGGCTCGGACAGGGGGGTCACTATGGCTACACCTTC
CDR3 protein: CASRLGQGGHYGYTF
D gene: TRBD1
J gene: TRBJ1-2
clone size: many
V gene: TRBV28

CDR3 DNA: TGCAGTGCTCTTAGCGGGAGATCCTACGAGCAGTACTTC
CDR3 protein: CSALSGRSYEQYF
D gene: TRBD2
J gene: TRBJ2-7
clone size: many
V gene: TRBV20-1

CDR3 DNA: TGTGCCAGTTCAGGAGGGCAAAGCTACAATGAGCAGTTCTTC
CDR3 protein: CASSGGQSYNEQFF
D gene: .
J gene: TRBJ2-1
clone size: few
V gene: TRBV19

CDR3 DNA: TGCGCCAGCAGCCAATTAAGGAGACTAGCGGACACCGGGGAGCTGTTTTTT
CDR3 protein: CASSQLRRLADTGELFF
D gene: TRBD2
J gene: TRBJ2-2
clone size: many
V gene: TRBV4-1